This T cell receptor beta chain was identified during a study of CXCR3-negative and CXCR3-positive naive CD8 T cells. In the study overall: The dataset comprises approximately 140 million TRB reads in total, with about 1.5 +/- 0.3 million reads per library.

Naive CD8+ T cells carried a CD45RO-CCR7+CD27+CD95- phenotype. cDNA libraries for TRB were generated by 5' RACE incorporating UMI labels. Reprocessing the 5' RACE reads, TCRdb reports a single entry for every CDR3 protein and omits DNA. Its listing shows 100,000 to 150,000 distinct CDR3 sequences. Germline V gives CDR1 SQVTM, CDR2 ANQGSEA. This CDR3 is built from 18 residues. This chain links TRBV29-1 with TRBJ2-7; TCRdb lists TRBD1, though no DNA is available to test this call. The sequence derives from a human donor in good health. Some clones in this sample may be carry-over from other donors' samples. The sample was naive CXCR3- CD8+ T cells from blood. Subset given: CD45RO-CCR7+CD27+CD95- naive CD8+ T cells lacking CXCR3 (TNR3-). The CDR3 region is CSVVEPGQGPRSSYEQYF.